The T cell receptor (beta chain) described here comes from a study of cytotoxic CD8 clonotypes in ibrutinib-treated CLL. Looking at the study overall: A median around 12 months of treatment, range 6 to 36, preceded the collection of response samples. Samples showed on average approximately 250,000 productive templates and 80,000 to 100,000 productive rearrangements.

Concerning this clone itself: Its antigen remains unknown.

Study-wide points: Clonality went up at the time of ibrutinib response, stayed stable in sustained remission, and later dropped back toward its baseline level at progression.

The protocol was immunoSEQ multiplex PCR, while the TCRdb copy is restricted to in-frame clones and leaves out a portion. The sample carries 150,000 to 200,000 clones, about 88% recorded once. Germline-derived CDR1 and CDR2 are MNHEY and SVGAGI. V lost 0 bases and J lost 3; bases outside the gene matches: 4. This CDR3 is 16 amino acids long. The receptor's source is a human donor with chronic lymphocytic leukemia. The specimen was PBMCs, collected at disease progression, from a patient treated with ibrutinib. This rearrangement joins TRBV6-5 to TRBJ1-1; TRBD1 aligns across 10 bases. CDR3 loop: CASSYSGQGLDTEAFF. In DNA form, the CDR3 reads TGTGCCAGCAGTTACTCGGGACAGGGGCTTGACACTGAAGCTTTCTTT.